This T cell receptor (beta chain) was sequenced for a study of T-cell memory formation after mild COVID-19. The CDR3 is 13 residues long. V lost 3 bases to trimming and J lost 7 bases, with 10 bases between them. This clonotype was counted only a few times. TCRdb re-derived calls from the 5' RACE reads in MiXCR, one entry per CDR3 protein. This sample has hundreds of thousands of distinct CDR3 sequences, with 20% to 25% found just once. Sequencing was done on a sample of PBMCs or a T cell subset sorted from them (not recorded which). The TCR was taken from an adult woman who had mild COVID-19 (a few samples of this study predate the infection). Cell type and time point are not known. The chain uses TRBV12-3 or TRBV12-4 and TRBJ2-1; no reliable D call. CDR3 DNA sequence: TGTGCCAGCAGTTTTTTATCCTTGAATGAGCAGTTCTTC. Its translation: CASSFLSLNEQFF.